This TCR beta chain stems from a study of cytomegalovirus exposure and HLA in healthy donors. Study observations and caveats: According to the study, around 180 TCR beta chains were cytomegalovirus-associated. The authors confirmed in vitro that three CMV-associated chains were specific for CMV antigens.

Here immunoSEQ multiplex PCR was the method, and the copy in TCRdb shows in-frame clones only, minus some. Found here are some 250,000 clones, almost 90% of them singletons; the top ten hold about 0.36%. As regards this clone: What it recognizes is unknown. Other DNA sequences within the sample encode an identical CDR3.

The TCR sequence derives from a woman younger than 35 in good health and CMV-seronegative. The sample taken for sequencing was PBMCs.

The CDR3 DNA reads as TGCGCCAGCAGCTTAGGACTAGTAAATGACGAGCAGTACTTC. It translates to CASSLGLVNDEQYF. The chain has TRBV5-1 and TRBJ2-7, with 7 bases matching TRBD2. V gave up 2 bases and J gave up 5 bases; unmatched junction bases: 7. This CDR3 region has 14 residues. Germline CDR1 is SGHRS and CDR2 is YFSETQ.